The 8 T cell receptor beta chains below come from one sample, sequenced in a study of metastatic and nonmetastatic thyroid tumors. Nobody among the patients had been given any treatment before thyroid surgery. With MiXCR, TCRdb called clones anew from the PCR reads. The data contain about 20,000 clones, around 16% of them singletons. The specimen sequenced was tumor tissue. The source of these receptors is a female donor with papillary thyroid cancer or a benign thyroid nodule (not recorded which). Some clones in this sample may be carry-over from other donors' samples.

The CDR3 DNA follows: TGTGCCAGCAGTTACACAGGGTACTCTGGGGCCAACGTCCTGACTTTC. Amino acids: CASSYTGYSGANVLTF. This chain joins TRBV6-2 or TRBV6-3 and TRBJ2-6, with TRBD1 as a possible D gene (6 bases). The CDR3 runs to 16 residues. V was shortened by 2 bases and J by 0 bases, with 8 bases between the two germline ends. Germline V gene sequence: CDR1 MNHEY, CDR2 SVGEGT.

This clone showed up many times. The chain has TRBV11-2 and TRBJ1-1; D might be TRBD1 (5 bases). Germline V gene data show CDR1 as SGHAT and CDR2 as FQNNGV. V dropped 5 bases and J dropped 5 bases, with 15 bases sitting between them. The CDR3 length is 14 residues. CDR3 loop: CASSPLTRGTEAFF. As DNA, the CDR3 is TGTGCCAGCAGCCCACTGACCCGGGGGACTGAAGCTTTCTTT.

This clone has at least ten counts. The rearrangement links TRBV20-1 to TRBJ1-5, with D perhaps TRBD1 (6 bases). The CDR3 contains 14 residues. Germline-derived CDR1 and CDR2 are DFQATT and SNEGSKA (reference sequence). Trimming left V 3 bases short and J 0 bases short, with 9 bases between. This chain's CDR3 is CSARTGYSNQPQHF. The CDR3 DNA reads TGCAGTGCTAGGACAGGCTATAGCAATCAGCCCCAGCATTTT.

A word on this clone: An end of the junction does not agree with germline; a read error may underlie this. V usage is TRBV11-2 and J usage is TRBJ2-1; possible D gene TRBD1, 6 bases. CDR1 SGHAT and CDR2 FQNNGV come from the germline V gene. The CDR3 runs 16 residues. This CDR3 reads CASSSRDMGSYNEQFF. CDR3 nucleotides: TGTGCCAGCAGCTCCCGGGACATGGGCTCCTACAATGAACAGTTCTTC.

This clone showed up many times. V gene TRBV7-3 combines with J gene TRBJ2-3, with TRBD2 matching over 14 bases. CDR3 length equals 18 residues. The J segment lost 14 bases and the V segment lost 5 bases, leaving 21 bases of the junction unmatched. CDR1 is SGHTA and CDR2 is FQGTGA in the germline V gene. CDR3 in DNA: TGTGCCAGCAGCCTACACGTGGGACTAGCGGGGGCCCGCAACGGGCGGTATTTT. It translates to CASSLHVGLAGARNGRYF.

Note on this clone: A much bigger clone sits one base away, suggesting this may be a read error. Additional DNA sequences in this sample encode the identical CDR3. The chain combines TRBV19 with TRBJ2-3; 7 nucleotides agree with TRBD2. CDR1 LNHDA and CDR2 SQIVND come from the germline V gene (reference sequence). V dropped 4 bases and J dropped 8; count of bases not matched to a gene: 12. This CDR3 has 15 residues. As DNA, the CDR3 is TGTGCCAGTAGTACGGGCGGCCTAGCGGCTGGTACGCAGTATTTT. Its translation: CASSTGGLAAGTQYF.

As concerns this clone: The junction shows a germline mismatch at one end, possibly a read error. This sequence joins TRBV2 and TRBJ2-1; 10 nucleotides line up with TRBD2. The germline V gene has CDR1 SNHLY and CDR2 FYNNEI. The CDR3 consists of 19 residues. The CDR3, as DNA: TGTGCCAGCAGGAAGTCCGGGACTAGCGTGTGGGAACCCCACAATGGGCAGTTCTTC. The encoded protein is CASRKSGTSVWEPHNGQFF.

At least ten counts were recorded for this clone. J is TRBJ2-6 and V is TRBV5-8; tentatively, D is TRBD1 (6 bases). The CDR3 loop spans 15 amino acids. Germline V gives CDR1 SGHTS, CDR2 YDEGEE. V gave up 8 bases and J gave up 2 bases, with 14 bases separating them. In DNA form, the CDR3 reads TGTGCCAGTTCCCCAGAGGGGGCTGGGGCCAACGTCCTGACTTTC. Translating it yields CASSPEGAGANVLTF.